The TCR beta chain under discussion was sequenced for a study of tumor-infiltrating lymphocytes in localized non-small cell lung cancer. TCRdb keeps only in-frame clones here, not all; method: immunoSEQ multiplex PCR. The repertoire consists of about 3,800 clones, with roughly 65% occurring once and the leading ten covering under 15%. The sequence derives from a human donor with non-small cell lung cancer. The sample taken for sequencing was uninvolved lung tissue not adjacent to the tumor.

The CDR3 reads CASSEWRGRGIREPQHF. CDR3 coding DNA: TGTGCCAGCAGTGAATGGCGGGGGAGGGGGATACGTGAGCCCCAGCATTTT. The rearrangement joins TRBV2 to TRBJ1-5, with D maybe TRBD1 (6 bases). The CDR3 has 17 amino acids. The V end was cut by 2 bases, the J end by 8 bases, with 22 bases between. Germline V CDR1 and CDR2: SNHLY, FYNNEI. Filled out from reference TRBV2 and TRBJ1-5, the complete variable domain reads EPEVTQTPSHQVTQMGQEVILRCVPISNHLYFYWYRQILGQKVEFLVSFYNNEISEKSEIFDDQFSVERPDGSNFTLKIRSTKLEDSAMYFCASSEWRGRGIREPQHFGDGTRLSIL.